This T cell receptor beta chain was sequenced during a study of technical replicates of blood from four donors. The protocol was immunoSEQ multiplex PCR, while the TCRdb copy is restricted to in-frame clones and leaves out a portion. The data show tens of thousands of clones, with less than 95% seen just once and less than 0.3% held by the top ten. Trimming shortened V by 5 bases and J by 7 bases, and 14 bases separated the two germline ends. CDR1 is SEHNR, CDR2 FQNEAQ, per germline (reference sequence). The CDR3 contains 13 residues. The sequence derives from a human donor in good health. The specimen was T cells isolated from PBMCs. This chain joins TRBV7-9 and TRBJ1-2; D possibly corresponds to TRBD1 (6 bases). CDR3 nucleotides: TGTGCCAGCAGCCGCCTCCAGGGGCTTGGCTACACCTTC. Protein product: CASSRLQGLGYTF.